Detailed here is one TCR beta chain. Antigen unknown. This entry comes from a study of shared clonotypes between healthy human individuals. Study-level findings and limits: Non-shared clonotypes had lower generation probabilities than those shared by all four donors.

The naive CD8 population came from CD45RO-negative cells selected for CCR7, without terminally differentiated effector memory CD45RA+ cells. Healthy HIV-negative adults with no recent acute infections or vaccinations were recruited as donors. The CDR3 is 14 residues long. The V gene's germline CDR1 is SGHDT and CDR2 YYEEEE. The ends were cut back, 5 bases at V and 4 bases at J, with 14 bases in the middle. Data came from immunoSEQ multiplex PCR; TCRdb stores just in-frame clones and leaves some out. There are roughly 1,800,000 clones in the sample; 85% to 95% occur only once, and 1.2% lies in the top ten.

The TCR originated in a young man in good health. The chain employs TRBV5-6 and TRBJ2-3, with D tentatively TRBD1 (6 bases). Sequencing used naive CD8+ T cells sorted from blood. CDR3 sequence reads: CASRIQGSPDTQYF. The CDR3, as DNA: TGTGCCAGCAGAATCCAGGGGTCTCCAGATACGCAGTATTTT.